This T cell receptor (beta chain) was captured in a study of CD8 T cells in Susac syndrome. Broader study findings: A relatively small number of individuals underwent TCR sequencing and HLA analysis.

Comment on this clonotype: Its target is unknown.

Random-hexamer reverse transcription was applied to roughly 0.5 to 1 ug RNA. Using its own MiXCR run on the immunoSEQ multiplex PCR reads, TCRdb lists one record per CDR3 protein. Altogether about 200,000 distinct CDR3 sequences are present, about 91% being singletons, with the ten largest covering approximately 0.086%. The sequence derives from a human donor with Susac syndrome. The sample was CD4+ T cells from PBMCs.

CDR3 DNA: TGTGCCAGCAGCTCGACGGGGGCCCAGTACTTC. Translating it yields CASSSTGAQYF. This rearrangement joins TRBV5-4 to TRBJ2-5; D perhaps matches TRBD2 (6 bases). This CDR3 spans 11 amino acids. Trimming left V 3 bases short and J 9 bases short, with 9 bases between. Germline assignment: CDR1 SGHNT and CDR2 YYREEE (reference sequence).